What follows are 9 T cell receptor beta chains derived from one specimen sequenced in a study of cytomegalovirus exposure and HLA in healthy donors. This PCR relied on a set of 60 Vbeta primers and 13 Jbeta primers. Assay used: immunoSEQ multiplex PCR; TCRdb lists only in-frame clones, some missing. The sample shows some 150,000 clones, roughly three quarters of them seen only once. Source material: PBMCs. Receptors were obtained from a man aged 60-69 years in good health and CMV-seronegative.

The CDR3 sequence: CASSSDKLNTEAFF. For the CDR3, the DNA is TGTGCCAGCAGTAGTGACAAATTGAACACTGAAGCTTTCTTT. The chain couples TRBV28 to TRBJ1-1; D gene ambiguous. This CDR3 region has 14 residues. V was cut by 5 bases and J by 0 bases, with 10 bases left in between. The V gene's germline CDR1 is MDHEN and CDR2 SYDVKM.

The chain couples TRBV5-1 to TRBJ2-3; a possible D gene is TRBD1 (7 bases). The CDR3 contains 14 residues. Germline CDR1 and CDR2: SGHRS and YFSETQ. V lost 2 bases and J lost 4, with 11 bases in between. CDR3 coding DNA: TGCGCCAGCAGCTTTTCAGGGGGGTCAGATACGCAGTATTTT. It encodes CASSFSGGSDTQYF.

Only a few counts were recorded for this clone. This rearrangement joins TRBV18 to TRBJ2-1, with a weak D call TRBD1 (5 bases). Trimming removed 5 bases at V and 12 bases at J, with 11 bases between. From germline, CDR1 is KGHSH and CDR2 LQKENI. The CDR3 is 11 residues long. The DNA of the CDR3 is TGTGCCAGCTCATCGGACAAATTGCAGTTCTTC. Translating it yields CASSSDKLQFF.

The rearrangement links TRBV5-1 to TRBJ1-4; 8 bases are shared with TRBD1. This CDR3 region has 15 residues. The V segment lost 4 bases and the J segment 8 bases; nucleotides outside the gene matches: 10. Looked up from germline, CDR1 is SGHRS and CDR2 is YFSETQ. The CDR3 here is CASSVGQGGPEKLFF. Here the CDR3 DNA reads TGCGCCAGCAGCGTCGGACAGGGAGGCCCCGAAAAACTGTTTTTT.

The V call is TRBV30, the J call TRBJ2-7, with D tentatively TRBD1 (6 bases). Trimming pared 0 bases from V and 4 bases from J, leaving 10 bases between. Germline lookup yields CDR1 GTSNPN and CDR2 SVGIG (reference sequence). The CDR3 loop spans 13 amino acids. As DNA, the CDR3 is TGTGCCTGGAGTGTAGGCAGGGGATACGAGCAGTACTTC. Protein: CAWSVGRGYEQYF. The full variable domain, its missing parts supplied by reference TRBV30 and TRBJ2-7, is SQTIHQWPATLVQPVGSPLSLECTVEGTSNPNLYWYRQAAGRGLQLLFYSVGIGQISSEVPQNLSASRPQDRQFILSSKKLLLSDSGFYLCAWSVGRGYEQYFGPGTRLTVT.

This chain joins TRBV6-1 and TRBJ2-1; D is unclear. Germline loops: CDR1 MNHNS, CDR2 SASEGT. The length of the CDR3 is 12 residues. V shed 5 bases and J shed 4 bases, with 6 bases lying between them. Here the CDR3 DNA reads TGTGCCAGCAGTTCCCGGTACAATGAGCAGTTCTTC. Encoded protein: CASSSRYNEQFF.

The J gene is TRBJ1-2, the V gene TRBV6-6; 7 bases fit TRBD1. The germline CDR1 and CDR2 sequences are MNHNY and SVGAGI (reference sequence). The length of the CDR3 is 14 residues. V lost 5 bases and J lost 1; bases outside the gene matches: 4. The CDR3 DNA is TGTGCCAGCAGTCTGACAGGGTTTAACTATGGCTACACCTTC. Residues: CASSLTGFNYGYTF.

The rearrangement links TRBV6-1 to TRBJ1-1; the D gene is possibly TRBD1 (6 bases). Germline V gives CDR1 MNHNS, CDR2 SASEGT. Deletions cut 5 bases from V and 5 bases from J, with 12 bases between. The length of the CDR3 is 13 residues. The CDR3 protein is CASSPPGETEAFF. DNA for the CDR3: TGTGCCAGCAGTCCCCCAGGGGAGACTGAAGCTTTCTTT.

The chain joins TRBV11-2 to TRBJ2-3, with TRBD2 as a possible D gene (6 bases). This CDR3 has 14 residues. The V and J ends lost 7 bases and 0 bases respectively, with 11 bases between them. The germline gives CDR1 SGHAT, CDR2 FQNNGV. The CDR3: CASTPLASTDTQYF. In DNA, the CDR3 is TGTGCCAGCACCCCACTAGCTAGCACAGATACGCAGTATTTT.